This TCR beta chain was identified during a study of blood T cell repertoires in COVID-19. Overall study context: Sites across the United States, Italy and Spain contributed samples from acute and convalescent COVID-19. From T cells, B-cell-depleted T cells, or PBMCs came the material, which was cDNA or gDNA.

Authors' data handling: Amplification of reference gene primers was used by the study to estimate nucleated cell counts. The data were produced by immunoSEQ multiplex PCR, yet TCRdb's version contains in-frame clones alone and is incomplete. The V and J calls and the clone size are those of that table, but D and trimming were determined from the DNA. The data contain about 190,000 clones, 70% to 90% of them singletons. The table lists this clone with a few counts. The CDR3 has 14 amino acids. Trimming cost V 3 bases and J 4 bases; bases outside gene matches: 6. Per the germline V gene, CDR1 is SGHRS and CDR2 is YFSETQ.

The receptor was derived from a woman older than 75 with acute or convalescent COVID-19. Sequenced input: peripheral blood. The V and J genes are TRBV5-1 and TRBJ2-7; TRBD1 matches 8 bases. The CDR3 bases are TGCGCCAGCAGCTCCAGGGGGCCGGGGTACGAGCAGTACTTC. As protein: CASSSRGPGYEQYF.